One sample yielded the 4 T cell receptor beta chains listed below, sequenced in a study of Graves' ophthalmopathy and Graves' hyperthyroidism. Amplified TCR beta CDR3 regions were obtained using RNA transcripts as template. An opening RT-PCR round employed HTBI primers and preceded a second-round multiplex PCR. TCRdb used MiXCR to reprocess the multiplex PCR reads, holding one entry per CDR3 protein. This table has almost 750,000 distinct CDR3 sequences, roughly 41% appearing once. Input material: peripheral blood. These receptors all stem from an adult man with Graves' ophthalmopathy.

With respect to this clonotype: Compared with germline, one end of the junction differs, possibly owing to a read error. The V and J genes are TRBV7-7 and TRBJ2-7, with D unresolved. Per germline, CDR1 SSHAT and CDR2 FNYEAQ (reference sequence). There are 14 residues in the CDR3. CDR3 in amino acids: CASSLEDGPYEKYF. The CDR3 nucleotides read TGTGCTAGCAGCTTAGAGGACGGGCCCTACGAGAAGTACTTC. The whole variable domain, remainder taken from reference TRBV7-7 and TRBJ2-7, is GAGVSQSPRYKVTKRGQDVTLRCDPISSHATLYWYQQALGQGPEFLTYFNYEAQPDKSGLPSDRFSAERPEGSISTLTIQRTEQRDSAMYRCASSLEDGPYEKYFGPGTRLTVT.

The V call is TRBV2, the J call TRBJ1-5; possibly TRBD1 for D (5 bases). Between the trimmed V and J ends, which lost 0 bases and 6 bases, there was a span of 12 bases. The CDR3 has 15 amino acids. Germline assignment: CDR1 SNHLY and CDR2 FYNNEI. CDR3 residues: CASSEAGARGQPQHF. CDR3 nucleotide sequence: TGTGCCAGCAGTGAAGCAGGGGCGCGTGGTCAGCCCCAGCATTTT.

V gene TRBV2 combines with J gene TRBJ1-1; D might be TRBD2 (6 bases). The J call is doubtful: the DNA matches TRBJ2-3 better. The CDR3 runs to 13 residues. CDR1 SNHLY and CDR2 FYNNEI come from the germline V gene. CDR3 bases: TGTGCCAGCACGGCGGGACTTGGGGATACGCAGTATTTT. Its translation is CASTAGLGDTQYF.

The J gene is TRBJ1-2, the V gene TRBV20-1; TRBD1 is a possible D gene (6 bases). The V end lost 4 bases, the J end lost 9 bases, and 18 bases lay between the germline ends. Germline-derived CDR1 and CDR2 are DFQATT and SNEGSKA (reference sequence). This CDR3 spans 13 amino acids. DNA for the CDR3: TGCAGTGCTAAAAGGGAAAGGGGGATTAGCTACACCTTC. The encoded protein is CSAKRERGISYTF.